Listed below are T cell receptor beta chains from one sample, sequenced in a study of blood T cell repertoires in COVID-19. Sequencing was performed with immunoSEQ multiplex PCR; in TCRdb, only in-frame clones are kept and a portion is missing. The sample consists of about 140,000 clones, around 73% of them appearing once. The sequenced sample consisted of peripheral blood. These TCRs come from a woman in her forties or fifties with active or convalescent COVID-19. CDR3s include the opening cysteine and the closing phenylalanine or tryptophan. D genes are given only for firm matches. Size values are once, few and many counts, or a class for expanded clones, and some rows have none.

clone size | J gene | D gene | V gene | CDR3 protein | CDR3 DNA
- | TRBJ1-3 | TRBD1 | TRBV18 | CASSKHPGQNSGNTIYF | TGTGCCAGCTCGAAACATCCGGGACAGAACTCTGGAAACACCATATATTTT
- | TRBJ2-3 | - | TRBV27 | CASRRTSNTQYF | TGTGCCAGCAGGAGGACTTCGAATACGCAGTATTTT
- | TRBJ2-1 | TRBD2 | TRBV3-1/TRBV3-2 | CASSLRGLVGNEQFF | TGTGCCAGCAGCCTGCGGGGGTTGGTGGGCAATGAGCAGTTCTTC
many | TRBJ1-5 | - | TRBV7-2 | CASSLWSGGRSNQPQHF | TGTGCCAGCAGCTTATGGTCGGGGGGGAGAAGCAATCAGCCCCAGCATTTT
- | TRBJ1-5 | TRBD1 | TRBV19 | CASTPLGQGGSQPQHF | TGTGCCAGTACCCCACTCGGACAGGGGGGTAGTCAGCCCCAGCATTTT
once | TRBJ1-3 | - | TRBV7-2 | CASSLDWGVTGTSGNTIYF | TGTGCCAGCAGCTTAGATTGGGGGGTGACGGGGACCTCTGGAAACACCATATATTTT
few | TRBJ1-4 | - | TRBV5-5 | CASRFGPQGKLFF | TGTGCCAGCAGATTTGGCCCTCAGGGAAAACTGTTTTTT
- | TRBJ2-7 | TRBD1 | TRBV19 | CASSNRDRGLYEQYF | TGTGCCAGTAGTAACCGGGACAGGGGCTTATACGAGCAGTACTTC
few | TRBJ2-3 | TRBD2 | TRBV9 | CASSPRLAPTDTQYF | TGTGCCAGCAGCCCACGACTAGCGCCCACAGATACGCAGTATTTT
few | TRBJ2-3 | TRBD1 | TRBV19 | CASSIAGQGAFDTQYF | TGTGCCAGTAGTATAGCCGGACAGGGGGCTTTTGATACGCAGTATTTT
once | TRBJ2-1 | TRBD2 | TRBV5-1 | CASSLGLGADEQFF | TGCGCCAGCAGCCTCGGACTAGGCGCCGATGAGCAGTTCTTC
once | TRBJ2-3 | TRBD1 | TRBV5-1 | CASSKGTGGETDTQYF | TGCGCCAGCAGCAAGGGGACAGGGGGTGAGACAGATACGCAGTATTTT
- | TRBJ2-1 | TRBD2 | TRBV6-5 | CASGLAGTSSNEQFF | TGTGCCAGCGGATTGGCGGGGACTAGCAGCAATGAGCAGTTCTTC
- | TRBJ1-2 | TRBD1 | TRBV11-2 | CASSTDRLSDYGYTF | TGTGCCAGCAGCACGGACAGGCTCTCCGACTATGGCTACACCTTC
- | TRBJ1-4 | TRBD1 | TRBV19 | CASSTGQGGKNEKLFF | TGTGCCAGTAGTACGGGACAGGGGGGAAAAAATGAAAAACTGTTTTTT
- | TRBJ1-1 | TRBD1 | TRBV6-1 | CASSEDRDRGRRGTEAFF | TGTGCCAGCAGTGAAGACCGGGACAGGGGGCGGCGGGGCACTGAAGCTTTCTTT
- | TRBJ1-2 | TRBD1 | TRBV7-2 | CASAEGASYGYTF | TGTGCCAGCGCGGAGGGGGCATCTTACGGCTACACCTTC
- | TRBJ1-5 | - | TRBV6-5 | CASSYIRNQPQHF | TGTGCCAGCAGTTATATTCGGAATCAGCCCCAGCATTTT
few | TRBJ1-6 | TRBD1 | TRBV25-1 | CASSEYGTAGSPLHF | TGTGCCAGCAGTGAATACGGGACAGCCGGTTCACCCCTCCACTTT
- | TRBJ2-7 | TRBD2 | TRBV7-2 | CASSKLAFSSYEQYF | TGTGCCAGCAGCAAACTAGCGTTTAGCTCCTACGAGCAGTACTTC
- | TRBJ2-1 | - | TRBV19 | CASSISSPNEQFF | TGTGCCAGTAGTATCAGTTCCCCCAATGAGCAGTTCTTC
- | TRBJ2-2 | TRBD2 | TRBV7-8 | CASSLTSGMGNTGELFF | TGTGCCAGCAGCCTGACTAGCGGGATGGGGAACACCGGGGAGCTGTTTTTT
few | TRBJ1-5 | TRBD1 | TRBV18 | CASSPSGTVGNQPQHF | TGTGCCAGCTCACCATCAGGGACAGTTGGCAATCAGCCCCAGCATTTT
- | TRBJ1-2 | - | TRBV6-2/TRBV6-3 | CASSYMQGSYGYTF | TGTGCCAGCAGTTACATGCAGGGCAGCTATGGCTACACCTTC
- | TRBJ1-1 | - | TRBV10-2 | CASSLGSTIGSEAFF | TGCGCCAGCAGCCTCGGGTCAACTATTGGGTCTGAAGCTTTCTTT
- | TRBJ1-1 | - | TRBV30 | CAWSRGGYKAFF | TGTGCCTGGAGCCGGGGGGGGTACAAAGCTTTCTTT
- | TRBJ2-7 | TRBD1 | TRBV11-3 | CASSEYGTGSNEQYF | TGTGCCAGCAGCGAATACGGGACAGGATCTAACGAGCAGTACTTC
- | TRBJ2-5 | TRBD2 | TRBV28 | CASSPLAGGGETQYF | TGTGCCAGCAGTCCCCTAGCGGGAGGGGGGGAGACCCAGTACTTC
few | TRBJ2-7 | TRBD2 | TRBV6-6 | CASSQGLAGINSYEQYF | TGTGCCAGCAGTCAGGGACTAGCGGGAATAAACTCCTACGAGCAGTACTTC
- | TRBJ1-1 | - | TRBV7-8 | CASSHLRGNTEAFF | TGTGCCAGCAGCCACCTTAGGGGTAACACTGAAGCTTTCTTT
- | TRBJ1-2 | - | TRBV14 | CAIDDITNYGYTF | TGTGCCATCGACGACATCACTAACTATGGCTACACCTTC
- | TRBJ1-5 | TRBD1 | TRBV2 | CASSGDRDQPQHF | TGTGCCAGCAGTGGGGACAGGGATCAGCCCCAGCATTTT